These 14 T cell receptor beta chains originate from one sample sequenced in a study of blood T cell repertoires in COVID-19. Clones were read by immunoSEQ multiplex PCR, and TCRdb kept only the in-frame ones, dropping some. This repertoire shows about 220,000 clones, around 88% found once; its top ten account for 7.5% to 9%. The specimen sequenced was peripheral blood. The receptors shown here come from a woman aged 45-65 years with acute or convalescent COVID-19.

The rearrangement links TRBV7-2 to TRBJ2-7, with 8 bases matching TRBD1. Germline CDR1 and CDR2: SGHTA and FQGNSA. The CDR3 extends over 14 amino acids. V was clipped by 1 base and J by 6 bases; unmatched bases: 5. The CDR3 here is CASSLDWTGFEQYF. The DNA of the CDR3 is TGTGCCAGCAGCTTAGATTGGACAGGGTTCGAGCAGTACTTC.

The chain has TRBV19 and TRBJ1-2; no definite D call. From germline, CDR1 is LNHDA and CDR2 SQIVND (reference sequence). Trimming left V 3 bases short and J 6 bases short, with 8 bases between. CDR3 length equals 12 residues. The CDR3 region has the DNA TGTGCCAGTAGTATGTCTGGCCATGGCTACACCTTC. Translation: CASSMSGHGYTF.

This chain links TRBV2 with TRBJ2-7; 10 bases line up with TRBD2. Losses at the gene ends were 5 bases for V and 3 bases for J; bases not matched to a gene: 4. The V gene's germline CDR1 is SNHLY and CDR2 FYNNEI. This CDR3 is built from 14 residues. In nucleotides, the CDR3 is TGTGCCAGCAGTCCGGGACTAGCGAGCTACGAGCAGTACTTC. It specifies CASSPGLASYEQYF.

V and J are TRBV28 and TRBJ2-5; the match to TRBD2 covers 9 bases. J gave up 5 bases and V 5 bases, and 9 bases lay outside the gene matches. CDR1 and CDR2 (germline): MDHEN, SYDVKM. The CDR3 contains 15 residues. In DNA, the CDR3 is TGTGCCAGCAGTAGGCGTAGCGGGAGTATTGAGACCCAGTACTTC. This translates into CASSRRSGSIETQYF.

V and J are TRBV28 and TRBJ2-7; TRBD2 aligns across 12 bases. Per germline, CDR1 MDHEN and CDR2 SYDVKM. There are 13 residues in the CDR3. Trimming cost V 8 bases and J 6 bases; bases outside gene matches: 5. CDR3 in DNA: TGTGCCAGCCGAACTAGCGGGAGGCCCGAGCAGTACTTC. This sequence encodes CASRTSGRPEQYF.

V usage is TRBV7-9 and J usage is TRBJ1-5, with TRBD1 identical over 8 bases. This CDR3 comprises 16 residues. The germline V gene encodes CDR1 SEHNR and CDR2 FQNEAQ (reference sequence). The V gene end was trimmed by 1 base and the J gene end by 11 bases; junction bases not matched to a gene: 13. The CDR3 DNA sequence: TGTGCCAGCAGCTTAGGCGACAGGGGCGCCGGCGAGGCCCAGCATTTT. Encoded protein: CASSLGDRGAGEAQHF.

In this sample, this clone turned up a few times. The chain joins TRBV6-6 to TRBJ1-1; D might be TRBD1 (5 bases). The CDR3 has 15 amino acids. CDR1 is MNHNY and CDR2 is SVGAGI in the germline V gene (reference sequence). Trimming shortened V by 7 bases and J by 4 bases, and 19 bases separated the two germline ends. In DNA, the CDR3 is TGTGCCAGCATCGTTGGAAGGGGTAGGGGCACTGAAGCTTTCTTT. This translates into CASIVGRGRGTEAFF.

J is TRBJ1-2 and V is TRBV2; no definite D call. The CDR3 has 12 residues. Trimming pared 7 bases from V and 5 bases from J, leaving 11 bases between. Germline CDR1 is SNHLY and CDR2 is FYNNEI. Here the CDR3 DNA reads TGTGCCAGCAAGGTGGAGGTATATGGCTACACCTTC. This translates into CASKVEVYGYTF.

The count of this clone is one. The CDR3 DNA sequence: TGTGCCAGCAGCTTAGATCTGACAGATGAGCAGTTCTTC. This codes for CASSLDLTDEQFF. V and J are TRBV11-2 and TRBJ2-1; maybe TRBD1 (5 bases). Germline V CDR1 and CDR2: SGHAT, FQNNGV. CDR3 length: 13 residues. Trimming removed 0 bases at V and 8 bases at J, with 8 bases between.

The chain joins TRBV4-2 to TRBJ2-2, with TRBD2 matching 13 bases. CDR3 length: 17 residues. Unmatched junction bases numbered 6, after V lost 8 bases and J lost 0 bases. Germline CDR1 and CDR2: LGHNA and YNFKEQ. The CDR3 coding sequence is TGTGCCAGCGGGCCGGGACTAGCGGGATCGAACACCGGGGAGCTGTTTTTT. This sequence encodes CASGPGLAGSNTGELFF.

A single count supports this clone. This rearrangement joins TRBV3-1 (or the pseudogene TRBV3-2) to TRBJ2-7; TRBD2 matches at 8 bases. V shed 4 bases, J shed 7 bases, and the junction held 6 bases outside the gene matches. The CDR3 is 13 residues long. From germline, CDR1 is LGHDT and CDR2 YNNKEL (reference sequence). CDR3 amino acids: CASSPGLAREQYF. CDR3 DNA: TGTGCCAGCAGCCCTGGACTAGCTCGAGAGCAGTACTTC.

V usage is TRBV18 and J usage is TRBJ1-6; the match to TRBD1 covers 7 bases. J lost 5 bases, V lost 5 bases, and 3 bases had no gene match. The germline V gene encodes CDR1 KGHSH and CDR2 LQKENI. The CDR3 runs to 14 residues. The DNA for the CDR3 is TGTGCCAGCTCAAAGGGACAGAATAATTCACCCCTCCACTTT. Encoded protein: CASSKGQNNSPLHF.

The chain carries TRBV27 and TRBJ2-2, with 8 positions matching TRBD1. The trim removed 5 bases at V and 6 bases at J, leaving 14 bases unmatched. Germline V gene sequence: CDR1 MNHEY, CDR2 SMNVEV (reference sequence). The CDR3 totals 17 residues. CDR3 in DNA: TGTGCCAGCAGTATTTCCCCGGACAGGGTGGTCGCCGGGGAGCTGTTTTTT. It encodes CASSISPDRVVAGELFF.

The chain links TRBV19 to TRBJ2-1, with 13 positions matching TRBD2. Per the germline V gene, CDR1 is LNHDA and CDR2 is SQIVND (reference sequence). V shed 2 bases, J shed 4 bases, and the junction held 17 bases outside the gene matches. The CDR3 spans 21 residues. Here the CDR3 DNA reads TGTGCCAGTAGTATACTAAGAGGACTAGCGGGAGACCAGTTTGTGTACAATGAGCAGTTCTTC. Protein product: CASSILRGLAGDQFVYNEQFF.